This TCR beta chain originates from a study of blood T cell repertoires in COVID-19. Study information: The United States, Italy and Spain supplied acute and convalescent COVID-19 samples.

Some clones are missing from TCRdb's copy, which holds only in-frame ones; the method was immunoSEQ multiplex PCR. The data show approximately 80,000 clones, about 80% seen once. The sequencing input was peripheral blood. This TCR derives from a man in his fifties or sixties with active or convalescent COVID-19.

Written as DNA, the CDR3 is TGCGCCAGCAGTGCCACTAGCGGGGGCCCGAATGAGCAGTTCTTC. Amino acid sequence: CASSATSGGPNEQFF. The V and J genes are TRBV10-1 and TRBJ2-1; 11 positions match TRBD2. After removal of 4 bases from V and 7 bases from J, the junction contained 6 bases not matched to a gene. This CDR3 region has 15 residues. Germline V gene lookup returns CDR1 WNHNN and CDR2 SYGVQD (reference sequence).